Listed below are T cell receptor beta chains from one sample, sequenced in a study of cytomegalovirus exposure and HLA in healthy donors. Sequencing was performed with immunoSEQ multiplex PCR; in TCRdb, only in-frame clones are kept and a portion is missing. The sample shows approximately 130,000 clones, 75% to 90% of them seen only once. Material for sequencing was PBMCs. The origin of the receptors is a woman aged 25 to 39 in good health and CMV-seropositive. Each CDR3 is given with its conserved first and last residue. The D gene is left open where the match is weak. Only some rows state a clone size, as once, few, many or a class for expanded clones.

CDR3 length	D gene	clone size	J gene	V gene	CDR3 DNA	CDR3 protein
15	.	.	TRBJ1-6	TRBV5-1	TGCGCCAGCAGCTTGGTGGCAGGTTATAATTCACCCCTCCACTTT	CASSLVAGYNSPLHF
15	TRBD1	.	TRBJ2-7	TRBV5-1	TGCGCCAGCAGCTATCAGACAGGGTCGGCCTACGAGCAGTACTTC	CASSYQTGSAYEQYF
15	.	.	TRBJ1-5	TRBV7-9	TGTGCCAGCAGCTTTGGCACAGGGATTGGTCAGCCCCAGCATTTT	CASSFGTGIGQPQHF
14	TRBD1	few	TRBJ2-7	TRBV7-6	TGTGCCAGCAGCTTGACGACAGGGGAACCCGAGCAGTACTTC	CASSLTTGEPEQYF
14	.	.	TRBJ1-1	TRBV6-1	TGTGCCAGCAGTGCCCTAGGTCCGAACACTGAAGCTTTCTTT	CASSALGPNTEAFF
13	.	few	TRBJ1-1	TRBV5-1	TGCGCCAGCAGCTTGGGTGGGGAGACTGAAGCTTTCTTT	CASSLGGETEAFF
15	.	.	TRBJ1-5	TRBV19	TGTGCCAGTATAAAGGCAGGGCAGGGATATCAGCCCCAGCATTTT	CASIKAGQGYQPQHF
13	TRBD1	.	TRBJ2-7	TRBV29-1	TGCAGCGTTAAGAGGGACAGGACCTACGAGCAGTACTTC	CSVKRDRTYEQYF
13	.	.	TRBJ2-7	TRBV19	TGTGCCAGTAGTATCGACAGTCGCTACGAGCAGTACTTC	CASSIDSRYEQYF
11	.	.	TRBJ1-1	TRBV29-1	TGCAGCGGGACAACAGCCACTGAAGCTTTCTTT	CSGTTATEAFF
15	TRBD2	.	TRBJ2-7	TRBV13	TGTGCCAGCAAGGGGGCTAGCGGGGCTACCTACGAGCAGTACTTC	CASKGASGATYEQYF
16	.	.	TRBJ2-3	TRBV7-2	TGTGCCAGCAGCTTGGTCGGGGTACCACCCACAGATACGCAGTATTTT	CASSLVGVPPTDTQYF
15	TRBD2	.	TRBJ2-2	TRBV7-3	TGTGCCAGCAGCCCTGGACTAGCGGTGTACGGGGAGCTGTTTTTT	CASSPGLAVYGELFF
15	.	.	TRBJ1-3	TRBV19	TGTGCCAGTAGTAGCCGTTTACGCGGTGGAAACACCATATATTTT	CASSSRLRGGNTIYF
14	.	.	TRBJ1-1	TRBV5-1	TGCGCCAGCAGCTTACAAGGCGGGGGAACTGAAGCTTTCTTT	CASSLQGGGTEAFF
14	.	few	TRBJ1-1	TRBV29-1	TGCAGCGTGTCGCCGTTACAGACCATTACTGAAGCTTTCTTT	CSVSPLQTITEAFF
17	TRBD1	.	TRBJ1-5	TRBV4-2	TGTGCCAGCAGCCAAGATGGGGCAGGGGGGAGCAATCAGCCCCAGCATTTT	CASSQDGAGGSNQPQHF
16	TRBD2	.	TRBJ2-7	TRBV5-1	TGCGCCAGCAGCCTTCTCGGGGGGGGCAGCTCCTACGAGCAGTACTTC	CASSLLGGGSSYEQYF
18	TRBD2	.	TRBJ2-7	TRBV4-1	TGCGCCAGCAGCCAAGATTGGGCTAGCGGGGCCCTCTCCTACGAGCAGTACTTC	CASSQDWASGALSYEQYF
16	.	.	TRBJ1-6	TRBV7-9	TGTGCCAGCAGCTTAGTCCGGGCCGGAAGGGGTTCACCCCTCCACTTT	CASSLVRAGRGSPLHF
16	.	.	TRBJ1-1	TRBV27	TGTGCCAGCAGTTTTCCTCCGGGGGTGGCGGGCCGCGAAGCTTTCTTT	CASSFPPGVAGREAFF
14	.	once	TRBJ2-5	TRBV6-5	TGTGCCAGCAGTTACGGGGGCGGCGAAGAGACCCAGTACTTC	CASSYGGGEETQYF
14	TRBD1	.	TRBJ2-7	TRBV6-1	TGTGCCAGCACAGTTGGGACAGGGTTATACGAGCAGTACTTC	CASTVGTGLYEQYF
15	TRBD2	.	TRBJ2-1	TRBV6-1	TGTGCCAGCAGTAAGCAGGGACTAGGGGGTAATGAGCAGTTCTTC	CASSKQGLGGNEQFF
14	TRBD2	.	TRBJ2-5	TRBV5-1	TGCGCCAGCAGCTTATTTAGCGGGCAAGAGACCCAGTACTTC	CASSLFSGQETQYF
15	.	.	TRBJ2-1	TRBV5-4	TGTGCCAGCAGCTACAGGCAGGGGTCCTACAATGAGCAGTTCTTC	CASSYRQGSYNEQFF
13	.	.	TRBJ2-5	TRBV4-1	TGCGCCAGCAGCCAAGATGGGGGACACCCACAGTACTTC	CASSQDGGHPQYF
14	.	.	TRBJ2-7	TRBV7-9	TGTGCCAGCAGCGCACGGGACACCTATTACGAGCAGTACTTC	CASSARDTYYEQYF
15	.	once	TRBJ1-2	TRBV28	TGTGCCAGCAGTTTAGGGGGCCTTGAAGCCTATGGCTACACCTTC	CASSLGGLEAYGYTF
12	.	.	TRBJ1-1	TRBV6-1	TGTGCCAGCAGTGGACAGCTCACTGAAGCTTTCTTT	CASSGQLTEAFF
17	TRBD1	.	TRBJ1-1	TRBV7-9	TGTGCCAGCAGCACCCCCGGGACAGGGGGCGCGAGGACTGAAGCTTTCTTT	CASSTPGTGGARTEAFF
18	TRBD2	.	TRBJ2-2	TRBV5-1	TGCGCCAGCAGCTTGATTCTAAGCGGGAGAGGGGCCACCGGGGAGCTGTTTTTT	CASSLILSGRGATGELFF
16	TRBD2	.	TRBJ2-2	TRBV5-6	TGTGCCAGCAACTTGAGAAGCGGGACGAACACCGGGGAGCTGTTTTTT	CASNLRSGTNTGELFF